Presented here are 5 T cell receptor beta chains from one specimen sequenced in a study of early T cells in non-severe SARS-CoV-2 infection. TCRdb re-called the 5' RACE reads with MiXCR, one entry per CDR3 protein. The data show approximately 77,000 distinct CDR3 sequences, less than 20% seen once. The sample taken for sequencing was whole blood. Every receptor here comes from an adult who was a healthcare worker with PCR-confirmed SARS-CoV-2 infection or an uninfected control (not recorded which).

This clonotype was observed a handful of times. This rearrangement joins TRBV28 to TRBJ2-3, with 7 bases aligning to TRBD1. J was trimmed by 2 bases and V by 3 bases; bases with no gene match: 2. There are 14 residues in the CDR3. Looked up from germline, CDR1 is MDHEN and CDR2 is SYDVKM. CDR3 amino acids: CASSLGQLTDTQYF. As DNA, the CDR3 is TGTGCCAGCAGTTTGGGACAGCTCACAGATACGCAGTATTTT.

J is TRBJ2-3 and V is TRBV4-1, with D uncertain. Germline V CDR1 and CDR2: MGHRA, YSYEKL. The CDR3 is made up of 12 amino acids. Trimming took 0 bases from V and 4 from J, leaving 2 bases between them. CDR3 protein: CASSQEADTQYF. The CDR3 DNA is TGCGCCAGCAGCCAAGAAGCAGATACGCAGTATTTT.

The chain recombines TRBV4-1 with TRBJ2-1; the D call may be TRBD1 or TRBD2 (5 bases each). V lost 7 bases, J lost 7 bases, and 17 bases lay in between. The CDR3 extends over 14 amino acids. In germline, CDR1 is MGHRA, CDR2 YSYEKL. The CDR3 sequence is CASNRGLWENEQFF. DNA for the CDR3: TGCGCCAGCAACCGGGGCTTATGGGAGAATGAGCAGTTCTTC.

The gene calls are TRBV2 and TRBJ1-6, with D unclear. Trimming cost V 5 bases and J 9 bases, with 20 bases left between them. The CDR3 runs 16 residues. Germline V lookup: CDR1 SNHLY, CDR2 FYNNEI. CDR3 region: CASSLRSRFSASPLHF. The CDR3 nucleotides read TGTGCCAGCAGTCTTAGATCTCGGTTTTCCGCTTCACCCCTCCACTTT.

In its sample, this clonotype was seen many times. The rearrangement joins TRBV5-1 to TRBJ2-7; D is undetermined. Germline V CDR1 and CDR2: SGHRS, YFSETQ. The CDR3 consists of 15 residues. V lost 3 bases and J 6 bases, leaving 19 bases between the germline ends. CDR3: CASSSSTWLVGEQYF. In DNA form, the CDR3 reads TGCGCCAGCAGCTCCTCCACATGGTTGGTCGGCGAGCAGTACTTC. Variable domain in full (rest from reference TRBV5-1 and TRBJ2-7): KAGVTQTPRYLIKTRGQQVTLSCSPISGHRSVSWYQQTPGQGLQFLFEYFSETQRNKGNFPGRFSGRQFSNSRSEMNVSTLELGDSALYLCASSSSTWLVGEQYFGPGTRLTVT.